The 28 T cell receptor beta chains below all came from one sample that was sequenced in a study of cytomegalovirus exposure and HLA in healthy donors. PCR used 60 Vbeta primers and 13 Jbeta primers. Sequencing was performed with immunoSEQ multiplex PCR; in TCRdb, only in-frame clones are kept and a portion is missing. The sample carries 200,000 to 250,000 clones, approximately 80% recorded once. Sequenced material: PBMCs. These receptors were collected from a girl aged 2-10 years in good health and CMV-seronegative.

This chain joins TRBV6-1 and TRBJ2-5; 10 bases line up with TRBD2. Germline V gives CDR1 MNHNS, CDR2 SASEGT. V lost 6 bases and J lost 2; bases outside the gene matches: 3. There are 14 residues in the CDR3. The DNA for the CDR3 is TGTGCCAGCAGGGGAGCGGGGGGGCAAGAGACCCAGTACTTC. It encodes CASRGAGGQETQYF.

The rearrangement links TRBV4-1 to TRBJ2-7; 9 bases align to TRBD2. Unmatched junction bases numbered 7, after V lost 2 bases and J lost 2 bases. The CDR3 loop spans 16 amino acids. The V gene's germline CDR1 is MGHRA and CDR2 YSYEKL. CDR3 sequence (DNA): TGCGCCAGCAGCCAACATGTGGCGGGGGGGGCCTACGAGCAGTACTTC. Translating it yields CASSQHVAGGAYEQYF.

In its sample, this clone was seen once. V and J are TRBV2 and TRBJ2-7, with D hard to call. Per germline, CDR1 SNHLY and CDR2 FYNNEI. The V end lost 5 bases, the J end lost 2 bases, and 13 bases lay between the germline ends. This CDR3 is 14 amino acids long. This CDR3 is CASSTDRRTYEQYF. The CDR3 bases are TGTGCCAGCAGTACAGACCGAAGAACCTACGAGCAGTACTTC.

The genes are TRBV30 and TRBJ1-1, with D possibly TRBD1 on 5 matching bases. Germline V CDR1 and CDR2: GTSNPN, SVGIG (reference sequence). This CDR3 contains 13 residues. Deletions cut 3 bases from V and 7 bases from J, with 15 bases between. The chain's CDR3 is CAWRDLGPSEAFF. The CDR3 DNA reads as TGTGCCTGGAGGGATTTGGGGCCTAGTGAAGCTTTCTTT.

The chain employs TRBV19 and TRBJ1-1, with D unresolved. Germline CDR1 LNHDA, CDR2 SQIVND (reference sequence). V was cut by 9 bases and J by 0 bases, with 17 bases left in between. This CDR3 spans 15 amino acids. CDR3 amino acids: CASKINRDMNTEAFF. Written as DNA, the CDR3 is TGTGCCAGCAAAATCAACAGAGACATGAACACTGAAGCTTTCTTT.

This clone was recorded once. The sample contains more than one DNA sequence encoding this CDR3. The chain employs TRBV4-2 and TRBJ2-3, with a tentative D call TRBD2 (5 bases). The CDR3 has 16 residues. The germline V and J ends were trimmed by 0 bases and 3 bases, with 13 bases remaining between them. CDR1 is LGHNA and CDR2 is YNFKEQ in the germline V gene. The CDR3 protein is CASSQDGLAGTDTQYF. The CDR3 DNA follows: TGTGCCAGCAGCCAAGATGGGCTAGCTGGGACAGATACGCAGTATTTT.

The sample holds a few counts of this clone. The chain recombines TRBV6-1 with TRBJ2-2; D uncertain. The CDR3 is 14 residues long. The V and J ends lost 1 base and 3 bases respectively, with 6 bases between them. Germline V gene data show CDR1 as MNHNS and CDR2 as SASEGT. The CDR3 coding sequence is TGTGCCAGCAGTGAAGGCCGAGACACCGGGGAGCTGTTTTTT. This codes for CASSEGRDTGELFF.

This clone was found once. The V call is TRBV19, the J call TRBJ1-2, with D perhaps TRBD1 (6 bases). Germline assignment: CDR1 LNHDA and CDR2 SQIVND (reference sequence). Trimming stripped 1 base from V and 4 bases from J, with 10 bases between. This CDR3 region has 14 residues. As DNA, the CDR3 is TGTGCCAGTAGTATAGGGGGGACAAGCTATGGCTACACCTTC. It is translated as CASSIGGTSYGYTF. The full variable domain, with the rest looked up from reference TRBV19 and TRBJ1-2, is DGGITQSPKYLFRKEGQNVTLSCEQNLNHDAMYWYRQDPGQGLRLIYYSQIVNDFQKGDIAEGYSVSREKKESFPLTVTSAQKNPTAFYLCASSIGGTSYGYTFGSGTRLTVV.

The V call is TRBV6-1, the J call TRBJ1-5; tentative D call: TRBD1 (6 bases). This CDR3 comprises 16 residues. Germline CDR1 and CDR2: MNHNS and SASEGT. Trimming took 2 bases from V and 7 from J, leaving 18 bases between them. In nucleotides, the CDR3 is TGTGCCAGCAGTGAAAAGGAGGGAGGGGGAGGGCAGCCCCAGCATTTT. Amino acids: CASSEKEGGGGQPQHF.

This clone was counted once. The genes are TRBV10-2 and TRBJ1-1; TRBD1 matches at 7 bases. V gave up 4 bases and J gave up 1 base; unmatched junction bases: 3. Germline loops: CDR1 WSHSY, CDR2 SAAADI. The CDR3 runs 14 residues. The CDR3 DNA reads as TGCGCCAGCAGTGGGTGGACAGGGAACACTGAAGCTTTCTTT. Its protein is CASSGWTGNTEAFF.

This chain connects TRBV4-1 to TRBJ2-5; TRBD2 matches 7 bases. This CDR3 region has 13 residues. CDR1 MGHRA and CDR2 YSYEKL come from the germline V gene. Unmatched junction bases numbered 7, after V lost 3 bases and J lost 9 bases. This CDR3 is CASSHRTSGAQYF. CDR3 nucleotides: TGCGCCAGCAGCCATCGGACTAGTGGGGCCCAGTACTTC.

The chain joins TRBV7-9 to TRBJ2-6; the D gene is possibly TRBD1 (5 bases). Trimming removed 5 bases from V and 0 bases from J, with 14 bases in between. The germline gives CDR1 SEHNR, CDR2 FQNEAQ (reference sequence). The CDR3 has 17 amino acids. CDR3 sequence reads: CASSRTLSFSGANVLTF. The DNA for the CDR3 is TGTGCCAGCAGCCGGACACTAAGCTTCTCTGGGGCCAACGTCCTGACTTTC. Drawing the rest from reference TRBV7-9 and TRBJ2-6, the complete variable domain is DTGVSQNPRHKITKRGQNVTFRCDPISEHNRLYWYRQTLGQGPEFLTYFQNEAQLEKSRLLSDRFSAERPKGSFSTLEIQRTEQGDSAMYLCASSRTLSFSGANVLTFGAGSRLTVL.

The chain is built from TRBV5-1 and TRBJ2-7; TRBD1 matches 9 bases. This CDR3 is built from 14 residues. Germline CDR1 SGHRS, CDR2 YFSETQ. The ends lost 3 bases at V and 2 bases at J; junction bases unmatched: 3. As DNA, the CDR3 is TGCGCCAGCAGCTCCCGGACAGGGGCCTACGAGCAGTACTTC. Its translation: CASSSRTGAYEQYF.

The V call is TRBV2, the J call TRBJ1-5, with D tentatively TRBD1 (5 bases). In germline, CDR1 is SNHLY, CDR2 FYNNEI. The CDR3 is made up of 15 amino acids. Between the trimmed V and J ends, which lost 4 bases and 3 bases, there was a span of 13 bases. The CDR3 region has the DNA TGTGCCAGCAGTGGGGGCGAAGTCTCCAATCAGCCCCAGCATTTT. Protein product: CASSGGEVSNQPQHF.

This clone has only a few counts. The V call is TRBV5-6, the J call TRBJ1-3; no definite D call. Germline V gene lookup returns CDR1 SGHDT and CDR2 YYEEEE. The CDR3 contains 17 residues. Trimming took off 4 bases at V and 0 bases at J, with 17 bases between the two ends. The CDR3 is CASSALLADNSGNTIYF. CDR3 nucleotide sequence: TGTGCCAGCAGCGCACTGCTGGCAGACAACTCTGGAAACACCATATATTTT.

The chain links TRBV6-1 to TRBJ2-7; possible D gene TRBD2, 6 bases. The CDR3 is 14 residues long. CDR1 and CDR2 (germline): MNHNS, SASEGT. V lost 1 base and J 2 bases, leaving 9 bases between the germline ends. CDR3 nucleotide sequence: TGTGCCAGCAGTGAAGGGCGGGGCCCCTACGAGCAGTACTTC. It translates to CASSEGRGPYEQYF.

J is TRBJ2-7 and V is TRBV19; 7 positions agree with TRBD2. V lost 6 bases to trimming and J lost 3 bases; unmatched junction nucleotides: 5. CDR1 is LNHDA, CDR2 SQIVND, per germline (reference sequence). The CDR3 spans 13 residues. The CDR3 loop is CASRLRGDYEQYF. In nucleotides, the CDR3 is TGTGCCAGTAGACTACGGGGGGACTACGAGCAGTACTTC.

V usage is TRBV15 and J usage is TRBJ2-5, with a tentative D call TRBD1 (5 bases). The germline V gene encodes CDR1 LNHNV and CDR2 YYDKDF (reference sequence). The CDR3 has 13 residues. Trimming removed 4 bases from V and 1 base from J, with 7 bases in between. The CDR3 bases are TGTGCCACCAGCAAGGGGTTCCAAGAGACCCAGTACTTC. This translates into CATSKGFQETQYF.

The rearrangement joins TRBV6-5 to TRBJ2-5, with a tentative D call TRBD1 (6 bases). This CDR3 is built from 15 residues. In germline, CDR1 is MNHEY, CDR2 SVGAGI. V was clipped by 2 bases and J by 2 bases, with 12 bases between them. The CDR3 loop is CASSYRFDRQETQYF. The CDR3 region has the DNA TGTGCCAGCAGTTACCGCTTTGACAGGCAAGAGACCCAGTACTTC.

This clone has only a few counts. The V gene is TRBV27, the J gene TRBJ2-7; possibly TRBD1 for D (5 bases). This CDR3 is 14 amino acids long. V lost 6 bases, J lost 2 bases, and 14 bases lay in between. Germline loops: CDR1 MNHEY, CDR2 SMNVEV (reference sequence). The CDR3 DNA follows: TGTGCCAGCAGGATCGACCAGGGCGCCTACGAGCAGTACTTC. Its protein is CASRIDQGAYEQYF.

The genes are TRBV6-5 and TRBJ1-4, with a possible D match to TRBD1 (6 bases). Trimming took 2 bases from V and 8 from J, leaving 18 bases between them. CDR3 length equals 16 residues. CDR1 is MNHEY, CDR2 SVGAGI, per germline. CDR3 coding DNA: TGTGCCAGCAGTTACGGGACCACAGGGTACCCAGAAAAACTGTTTTTT. It translates to CASSYGTTGYPEKLFF.

The rearrangement uses TRBV18 and TRBJ1-4; D unclear. From germline, CDR1 is KGHSH and CDR2 LQKENI. The CDR3 is made up of 13 amino acids. V was shortened by 3 bases and J by 3 bases, with 5 bases between the two germline ends. CDR3 region: CASSPQSNEKLFF. DNA for the CDR3: TGTGCCAGCTCACCGCAGTCTAATGAAAAACTGTTTTTT.

This chain links TRBV2 with TRBJ2-1, with 8 bases identical to TRBD2. CDR1 is SNHLY and CDR2 is FYNNEI in the germline V gene. The ends lost 3 bases at V and 10 bases at J; junction bases unmatched: 8. CDR3 length: 14 residues. In DNA form, the CDR3 reads TGTGCCAGCAGTGATGTCGGGGGGGCAGGGGAGCAGTTCTTC. Translation gives CASSDVGGAGEQFF.

V usage is TRBV25-1 and J usage is TRBJ2-1; tentative D call: TRBD2 (6 bases). The germline V gene has CDR1 MGHDK and CDR2 SYGVNS. Deletions cut 3 bases from V and 8 bases from J, with 11 bases between. The CDR3 extends over 13 amino acids. The CDR3 spells CASSEGGFHEQFF. The CDR3 nucleotides are TGTGCCAGCAGTGAGGGAGGTTTCCATGAGCAGTTCTTC.

The J gene is TRBJ1-4, the V gene TRBV7-9; TRBD1 agrees at 10 bases. With 2 bases clipped from V and 4 bases from J, the junction kept 7 bases outside the gene matches. In germline, CDR1 is SEHNR, CDR2 FQNEAQ (reference sequence). The CDR3 is 17 amino acids. The CDR3 is CASSLSRDRGINEKLFF. CDR3 DNA: TGTGCCAGCAGCTTAAGTCGGGACAGGGGTATTAATGAAAAACTGTTTTTT.

The chain recombines TRBV13 with TRBJ1-6; perhaps TRBD1 as D (5 bases). CDR3 length: 13 amino acids. Germline CDR1 PRHDT, CDR2 FYEKMQ (reference sequence). Trimming removed 4 bases at V and 11 bases at J, with 12 bases between. The CDR3 DNA follows: TGTGCCAGCAGCTCCCAATCACAGGCACCCCTCCACTTT. The encoded protein is CASSSQSQAPLHF.

The chain joins TRBV7-9 to TRBJ2-7; a possible D gene is TRBD1 (5 bases). CDR1 is SEHNR, CDR2 FQNEAQ, per germline (reference sequence). This CDR3 is built from 13 residues. Trimming removed 5 bases at V and 3 bases at J, with 11 bases between. DNA for the CDR3: TGTGCCAGCAGCCCTGGGGCCAACTACGAGCAGTACTTC. It translates to CASSPGANYEQYF.

This chain joins TRBV5-1 and TRBJ2-1; 13 bases line up with TRBD2. V gave up 0 bases and J gave up 6 bases; unmatched junction bases: 3. There are 16 residues in the CDR3. Germline CDR1 reads SGHRS; CDR2 reads YFSETQ. The CDR3 region is CASSLGLAGGINEQFF. The CDR3, as DNA: TGCGCCAGCAGCTTGGGACTAGCGGGAGGTATCAATGAGCAGTTCTTC.